These 21 T cell receptor beta chains were all obtained from the same sample, sequenced in a study of shared clonotypes between healthy human individuals. Libraries were prepared by immunoSEQ multiplex PCR; TCRdb keeps only in-frame clonotypes and omits some of them. This sample yields about 1.1 million clones, of which 75% to 85% are seen a single time; roughly 0.62% belongs to the top ten. The sample consisted of memory CD4+ T cells from PBMCs. As to subset: CD45RA-negative fraction. These receptor sequences come from a man younger than 35 in good health. Some clones in this sample may be carry-over from other donors' samples.

The chain recombines TRBV7-2 with TRBJ2-1, with 8 nucleotides matching TRBD1. The germline gives CDR1 SGHTA, CDR2 FQGNSA. CDR3 size: 16 residues. The J segment lost 2 bases and the V segment lost 5 bases, leaving 8 bases of the junction unmatched. The CDR3: CASSPRQGATYNEQFF. The CDR3 nucleotides read TGTGCCAGCAGCCCCCGCCAGGGGGCTACCTACAATGAGCAGTTCTTC.

This chain connects TRBV11-2 to TRBJ2-1; D remains unclear. CDR1 and CDR2 from the germline V gene are SGHAT and FQNNGV. This CDR3 is built from 14 residues. Trimming left V 0 bases short and J 10 bases short, with 13 bases between. As DNA, the CDR3 is TGTGCCAGCAGCTTAGATCCCCAAGCGTGGGAGCAGTTCTTC. It translates to CASSLDPQAWEQFF.

This clone has only a few counts. This rearrangement joins TRBV30 to TRBJ1-5; TRBD1 might be the D (6 bases). The CDR3 consists of 13 residues. V lost 2 bases, J lost 7 bases, and 12 bases lay in between. In germline, CDR1 is GTSNPN, CDR2 SVGIG (reference sequence). CDR3 DNA: TGTGCCTGGAGTACGGCAGGGGACCAGCCCCAGCATTTT. Residues: CAWSTAGDQPQHF.

V usage is TRBV6-1 and J usage is TRBJ2-3; TRBD1 aligns across 7 bases. CDR3 length: 13 amino acids. Germline lookup yields CDR1 MNHNS and CDR2 SASEGT. The V segment lost 11 bases and the J segment 1 base; nucleotides outside the gene matches: 6. Here the CDR3 reads CASQGLGTDTQYF. The CDR3 DNA is TGTGCCTCACAGGGGCTCGGCACAGATACGCAGTATTTT.

The genes are TRBV18 and TRBJ1-1; D is undetermined. CDR3 length: 15 amino acids. Germline V lookup: CDR1 KGHSH, CDR2 LQKENI. The V gene lost 3 bases and the J gene lost 5 bases, with 16 bases spanning the gap. CDR3 coding DNA: TGTGCCAGCTCACCTGACACCCCACGGAGGACTGAAGCTTTCTTT. Its protein product is CASSPDTPRRTEAFF.

Only one count was recorded for this clone. The rearrangement joins TRBV29-1 to TRBJ2-1; TRBD1 is a possible D gene (6 bases). Trimming left V 2 bases short and J 4 bases short, with 18 bases between. Germline CDR1 SQVTM, CDR2 ANQGSEA. This CDR3 spans 16 amino acids. Written as DNA, the CDR3 is TGCAGCGTTGAATCGGTGGGCAGGGGCTTATACAATGAGCAGTTCTTC. Translated: CSVESVGRGLYNEQFF.

This sequence joins TRBV7-8 and TRBJ1-1; D gene uncertain. V dropped 1 base and J dropped 1 base, with 7 bases sitting between them. The CDR3 spans 14 residues. The V gene's germline CDR1 is SGHVS and CDR2 FQNEAQ. DNA of the CDR3: TGTGCCAGCAGCTTAGGGCTAACGAACACTGAAGCTTTCTTT. This translates into CASSLGLTNTEAFF.

As to this clone: The identical CDR3 is also encoded by other nucleotide sequences in the sample. The chain recombines TRBV5-1 with TRBJ2-2, with 9 bases identical to TRBD2. The CDR3 loop spans 16 amino acids. Germline CDR1 is SGHRS and CDR2 is YFSETQ. Trimming removed 0 bases from V and 4 bases from J; junction bases left unmatched: 4. DNA for the CDR3: TGCGCCAGCAGCTTGGGTTTAGCGGGGGTCACCGGGGAGCTGTTTTTT. Its translation: CASSLGLAGVTGELFF.

This clone was observed many times. The chain is built from TRBV27 and TRBJ2-3, with D perhaps being TRBD1 or TRBD2 (5 bases each). Trimming removed 4 bases at V and 1 base at J, with 15 bases between. Germline assignment: CDR1 MNHEY and CDR2 SMNVEV (reference sequence). CDR3 length: 16 amino acids. CDR3 sequence reads: CASSSQGDWGTDTQYF. As DNA, the CDR3 is TGTGCCAGCAGTTCCCAGGGAGACTGGGGCACAGATACGCAGTATTTT.

The chain couples TRBV7-8 to TRBJ1-2, with 7 bases that match TRBD1. Germline CDR1 is SGHVS and CDR2 is FQNEAQ. V trimming: 5 bases; J trimming: 4 bases; junction bases outside the gene matches: 13. This CDR3 has 16 residues. DNA of the CDR3: TGTGCCAGCAGCCTCCGACAGGGCGCAGGCTTCTATGGCTACACCTTC. It yields the protein CASSLRQGAGFYGYTF.

The chain couples TRBV28 to TRBJ2-1; no definite D call. Germline-derived CDR1 and CDR2 are MDHEN and SYDVKM. This CDR3 spans 11 amino acids. The germline V and J ends were trimmed by 4 bases and 8 bases, with 6 bases remaining between them. CDR3 protein: CASSSRDEQFF. The CDR3 coding sequence is TGTGCCAGCAGTTCCCGCGATGAGCAGTTCTTC.

The chain employs TRBV28 and TRBJ1-4, with D hard to call. This CDR3 is built from 12 residues. CDR1 MDHEN and CDR2 SYDVKM come from the germline V gene. V lost 5 bases, J lost 8 bases, and 9 bases lay in between. This chain's CDR3 is CASSARLEKLFF. The CDR3 DNA reads TGTGCCAGCAGTGCCCGCCTGGAAAAACTGTTTTTT.

This clone came up many times. The V call is TRBV6-5, the J call TRBJ2-4; the D is unclear. The CDR3 consists of 12 residues. V was trimmed by 5 bases and J by 5 bases, leaving 7 bases between them. Germline loops: CDR1 MNHEY, CDR2 SVGAGI. The CDR3 sequence: CASSRKQNIQYF. Here the CDR3 DNA reads TGTGCCAGCAGTCGGAAACAAAACATTCAGTACTTC.

The genes are TRBV9 and TRBJ1-1, with D hard to call. CDR3 size: 13 residues. Trimming pared 3 bases from V and 5 bases from J, leaving 11 bases between. The V gene's germline CDR1 is SGDLS and CDR2 YYNGEE. In nucleotides, the CDR3 is TGTGCCAGCAGCGCACATGACGGGACTGAAGCTTTCTTT. Residues: CASSAHDGTEAFF. The full variable domain, its missing parts supplied by reference TRBV9 and TRBJ1-1, is DSGVTQTPKHLITATGQRVTLRCSPRSGDLSVYWYQQSLDQGLQFLIQYYNGEERAKGNILERFSAQQFPDLHSELNLSSLELGDSALYFCASSAHDGTEAFFGQGTRLTVV.

This clone was seen only once. CDR3 in DNA: TGCGCCAGCAGCTTGGAGCAGCAGCCCAATTCACCCCTCCACTTT. This sequence encodes CASSLEQQPNSPLHF. The chain employs TRBV5-1 and TRBJ1-6; D remains ambiguous. This CDR3 contains 15 residues. V was shortened by 0 bases and J by 7 bases, with 11 bases between the two germline ends. Germline lookup yields CDR1 SGHRS and CDR2 YFSETQ.

This chain uses TRBV11-2 with TRBJ2-1; TRBD2 aligns across 12 bases. Trimming cost V 4 bases and J 4 bases; bases outside gene matches: 5. The CDR3 is 16 amino acids. The germline CDR1 and CDR2 sequences are SGHAT and FQNNGV. Here the CDR3 reads CASSSRLAGEYNEQFF. CDR3 DNA sequence: TGTGCCAGCAGCTCTCGACTAGCGGGGGAATACAATGAGCAGTTCTTC. The complete variable domain, with remaining parts taken from reference TRBV11-2 and TRBJ2-1, reads EAGVAQSPRYKIIEKRQSVAFWCNPISGHATLYWYQQILGQGPKLLIQFQNNGVVDDSQLPKDRFSAERLKGVDSTLKIQPAKLEDSAVYLCASSSRLAGEYNEQFFGPGTRLTVL.

The sample holds one count of this clone. The chain is built from TRBV20-1 and TRBJ2-7; no definite D call. Trimming cost V 3 bases and J 11 bases, with 14 bases left between them. This CDR3 region has 11 residues. From germline, CDR1 is DFQATT and CDR2 SNEGSKA (reference sequence). CDR3 coding DNA: TGCAGTGCTAGGACTGGGATCTCAGAGTACTTC. Encoded protein: CSARTGISEYF.

This clone was seen at least ten times. The chain joins TRBV28 to TRBJ2-3; weak D call: TRBD2 (5 bases). V shed 2 bases and J shed 2 bases, with 14 bases lying between them. Germline V gene lookup returns CDR1 MDHEN and CDR2 SYDVKM. CDR3 length: 16 residues. The CDR3 DNA is TGTGCCAGCAGTTTAAGGCGGCTTCGGGACACAGATACGCAGTATTTT. This encodes CASSLRRLRDTDTQYF.

V is TRBV11-2 and J is TRBJ2-3, with 12 nucleotides matching TRBD2. This CDR3 comprises 15 residues. Germline CDR1 is SGHAT and CDR2 is FQNNGV. J lost 4 bases, V lost 7 bases, and 6 bases had no gene match. CDR3 loop: CASKLAGGFSDTQYF. DNA for the CDR3: TGTGCCAGCAAACTAGCGGGAGGCTTTTCAGATACGCAGTATTTT.

V and J are TRBV7-9 and TRBJ2-3; D gene unclear. CDR3 size: 10 residues. The germline gives CDR1 SEHNR, CDR2 FQNEAQ (reference sequence). Trimming stripped 1 base from V and 9 bases from J, with 2 bases between. CDR3 in DNA: TGTGCCAGCAGCTTAGGGACGCAGTATTTT. It encodes CASSLGTQYF.

The CDR3 region is CSVAIRGVDEQYF. The CDR3, as DNA: TGCAGCGTTGCTATCCGGGGGGTAGACGAGCAGTACTTC. The rearrangement links TRBV29-1 to TRBJ2-7, with TRBD2 matching over 7 bases. The germline V gene has CDR1 SQVTM and CDR2 ANQGSEA. This CDR3 contains 13 residues. V lost 4 bases to trimming and J lost 5 bases; unmatched junction nucleotides: 8.